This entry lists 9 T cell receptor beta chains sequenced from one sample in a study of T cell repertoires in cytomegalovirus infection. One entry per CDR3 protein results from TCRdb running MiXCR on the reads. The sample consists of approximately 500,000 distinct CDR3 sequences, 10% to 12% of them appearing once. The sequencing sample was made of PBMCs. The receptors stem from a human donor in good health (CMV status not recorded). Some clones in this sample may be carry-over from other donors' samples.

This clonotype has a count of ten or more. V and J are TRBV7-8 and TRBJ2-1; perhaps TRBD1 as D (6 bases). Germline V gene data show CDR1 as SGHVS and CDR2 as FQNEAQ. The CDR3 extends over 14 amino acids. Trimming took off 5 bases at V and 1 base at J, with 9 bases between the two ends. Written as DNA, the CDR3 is TGTGCCAGCAGCCCAGGACAGTCCTACAATGAGCAGTTCTTC. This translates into CASSPGQSYNEQFF.

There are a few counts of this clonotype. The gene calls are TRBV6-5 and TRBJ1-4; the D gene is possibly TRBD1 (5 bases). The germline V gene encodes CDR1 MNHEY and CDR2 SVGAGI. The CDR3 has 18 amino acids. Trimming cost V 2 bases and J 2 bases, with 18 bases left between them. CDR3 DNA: TGTGCCAGCAGTTACAATACCGGGACCGGTTTTACTAATGAAAAACTGTTTTTT. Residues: CASSYNTGTGFTNEKLFF.

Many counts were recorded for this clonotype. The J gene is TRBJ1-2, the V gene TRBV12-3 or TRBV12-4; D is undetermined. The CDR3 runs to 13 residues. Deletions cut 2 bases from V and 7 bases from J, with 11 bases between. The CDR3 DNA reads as TGTGCCAGCAGTTTACTCAGTGCTGCTGGCTACACCTTC. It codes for CASSLLSAAGYTF.

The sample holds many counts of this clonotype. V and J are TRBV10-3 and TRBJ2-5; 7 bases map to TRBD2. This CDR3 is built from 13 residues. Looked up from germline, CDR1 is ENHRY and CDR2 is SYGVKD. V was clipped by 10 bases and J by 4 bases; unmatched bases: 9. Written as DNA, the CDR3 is TGTGCCACCCGCCGGCGGGAGCGAGAGACCCAGTACTTC. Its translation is CATRRRERETQYF.

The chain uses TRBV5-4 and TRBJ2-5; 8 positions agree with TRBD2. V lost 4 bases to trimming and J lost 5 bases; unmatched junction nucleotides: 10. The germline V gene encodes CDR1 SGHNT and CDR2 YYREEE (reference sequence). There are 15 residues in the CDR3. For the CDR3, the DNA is TGTGCCAGCAGCCTCGGGGGGGCAAAGGCGGAGACCCAGTACTTC. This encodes CASSLGGAKAETQYF.

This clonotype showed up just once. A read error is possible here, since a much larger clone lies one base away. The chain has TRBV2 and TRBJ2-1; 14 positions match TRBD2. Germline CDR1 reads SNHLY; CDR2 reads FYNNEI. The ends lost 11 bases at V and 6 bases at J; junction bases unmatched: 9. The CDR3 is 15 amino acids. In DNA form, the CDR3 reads TGTGCCGGCCAGACTAGCGGGGGGGCGGGCAATGAGCAGTTCTTC. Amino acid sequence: CAGQTSGGAGNEQFF.

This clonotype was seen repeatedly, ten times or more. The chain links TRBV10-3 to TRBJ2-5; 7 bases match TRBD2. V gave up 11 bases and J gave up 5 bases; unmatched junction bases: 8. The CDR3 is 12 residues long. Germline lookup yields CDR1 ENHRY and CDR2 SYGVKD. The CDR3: CASTGSGETQYF. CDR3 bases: TGTGCCTCCACAGGTAGCGGGGAGACCCAGTACTTC.

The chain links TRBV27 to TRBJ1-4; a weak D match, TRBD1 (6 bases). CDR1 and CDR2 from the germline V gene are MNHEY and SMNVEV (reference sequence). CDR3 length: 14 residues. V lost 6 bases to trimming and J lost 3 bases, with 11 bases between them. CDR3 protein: CASRAGGPNEKLFF. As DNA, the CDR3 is TGTGCCAGCAGGGCCGGGGGCCCTAATGAAAAACTGTTTTTT.

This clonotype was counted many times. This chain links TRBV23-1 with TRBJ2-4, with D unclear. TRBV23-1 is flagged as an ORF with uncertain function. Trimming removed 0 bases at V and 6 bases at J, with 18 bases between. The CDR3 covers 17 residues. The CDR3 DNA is TGCGCCAGCAGTCAATCGAAGTCGGTTGGCCGCCTAAACATTCAGTACTTC. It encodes CASSQSKSVGRLNIQYF.